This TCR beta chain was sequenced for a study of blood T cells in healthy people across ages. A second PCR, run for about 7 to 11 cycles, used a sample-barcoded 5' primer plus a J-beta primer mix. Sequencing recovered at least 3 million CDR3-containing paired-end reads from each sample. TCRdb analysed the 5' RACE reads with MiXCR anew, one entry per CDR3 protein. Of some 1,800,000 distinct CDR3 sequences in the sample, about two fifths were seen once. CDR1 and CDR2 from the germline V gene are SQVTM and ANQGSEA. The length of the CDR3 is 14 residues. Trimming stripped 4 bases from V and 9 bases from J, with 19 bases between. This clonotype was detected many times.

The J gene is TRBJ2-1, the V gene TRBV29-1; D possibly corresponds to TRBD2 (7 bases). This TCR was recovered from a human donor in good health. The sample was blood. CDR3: CSVGRGLASSEQFF. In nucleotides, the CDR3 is TGCAGCGTTGGGCGGGGGCTAGCGTCGAGTGAGCAGTTCTTC.